This T cell receptor beta chain was recorded in a study of healthy donors' naive CD4 and CD8 T cells. Starting from around 470 ng of total RNA, TCR libraries were made with linear amplification. Authors' data handling: From four or five healthy donors, approximately 79,000 rearranged TCR alpha transcripts were sequenced. TCRdb re-called the reads with MiXCR, one entry per CDR3 protein. V and J calls and clone size were set by TCRdb, not the authors. The sample records about 180,000 distinct CDR3 sequences, around 80% being singletons. As concerns this clonotype: As yet, its antigen is unknown.

Regarding the study as a whole: Most V and J genes were reportedly biased between naive CD4+ and CD8+ cells. CDR3 charge plus V and J genes appeared to account for approximately 14% of CD4/CD8 variance. Possible naive T cell homeostatic proliferation bias remained unaddressed.

This clonotype was obtained from a pool of human donors in good health; the sample pools cells from several healthy donors. The sample taken for sequencing was naive CD4+ and CD8+ T cells sorted from blood, pooled from several donors.

The CDR3: CASSLEAGVHEQFF. DNA of the CDR3: TGTGCCAGCAGCTTAGAGGCAGGGGTGCATGAGCAGTTCTTC. The V call is TRBV11-3, the J call TRBJ2-1; D is perhaps TRBD1 (6 bases). Trimming stripped 0 bases from V and 8 bases from J, with 11 bases between. Germline loops: CDR1 SGHNT, CDR2 YENEEA. CDR3 length: 14 amino acids.